This T cell receptor beta chain was documented in a study of beta chain features in type 1 diabetes. Turning to the study itself: Age and gender were similar between patients and healthy donors, as were cell yields.

Study-level points and caveats: The naive, central memory and Treg TCRB repertoires of patients appeared to be more similar to one another than those of healthy donors. There were fewer insertions and more deletions at the VDJ junctions of type 1 diabetes patients.

Every single donor gave one heparinised blood draw, and these averaged about 116 mL. Per the germline V gene, CDR1 is MGHRA and CDR2 is YSYEKL. Unmatched junction bases numbered 4, after V lost 1 base and J lost 0 bases. The CDR3 has 17 residues. The investigators reverse transcribed all of the isolated RNA, so they sequenced expressed TCRB transcripts. Clones were read by immunoSEQ multiplex PCR, and TCRdb kept only the in-frame ones, dropping some. The repertoire holds some 270,000 clones, with about 14% as singletons. Regarding this clone: The antigen remains unidentified.

The specimen was naive CD4+ T cells from blood. The receptor was isolated from a woman in her thirties or forties in good health. The V and J genes are TRBV4-1 and TRBJ2-4; the match to TRBD2 covers 9 bases. The CDR3 DNA reads as TGCGCCAGCAGCCAAGGGCCAGCGGGGGGAGCCAAAAACATTCAGTACTTC. This sequence encodes CASSQGPAGGAKNIQYF.